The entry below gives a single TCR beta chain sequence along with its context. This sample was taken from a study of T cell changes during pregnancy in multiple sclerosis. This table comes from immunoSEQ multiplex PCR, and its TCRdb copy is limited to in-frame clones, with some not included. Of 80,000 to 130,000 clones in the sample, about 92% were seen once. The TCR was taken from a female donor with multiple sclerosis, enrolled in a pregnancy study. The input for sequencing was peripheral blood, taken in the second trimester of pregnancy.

As DNA, the CDR3 is TGCAGCGTTGTAGCGAATGAGCAGTTCTTC. This gives the protein CSVVANEQFF. The chain carries TRBV29-1 and TRBJ2-1; a possible D gene is TRBD2 (5 bases). V lost 4 bases and J 7 bases, leaving 5 bases between the germline ends. This CDR3 has 10 residues. Germline CDR1 reads SQVTM; CDR2 reads ANQGSEA.